This TCR beta chain was retrieved from a study of breast tumors, draining lymph nodes, adjacent tissues. This clonotype was seen repeatedly, ten times or more. Samples came from axillary lymph nodes draining the breast cancer. Germline lookup yields CDR1 LNHDA and CDR2 SQIVND (reference sequence). CDR3 length: 14 amino acids. Unmatched junction bases numbered 9, after V lost 7 bases and J lost 3 bases. Using its own MiXCR run on the multiplex PCR reads, TCRdb lists one record per CDR3 protein. The sample records about 200,000 distinct CDR3 sequences, around 34% being singletons. This sequence originates from a female donor with breast cancer. Some clones in this sample may be carry-over from other donors' samples. Specimen: axillary lymph node tissue. V is TRBV19 and J is TRBJ2-7; 7 bases are shared with TRBD1. The chain's CDR3 is CASTVTGADYEQYF. DNA of the CDR3: TGTGCCAGTACCGTCACAGGGGCGGACTACGAGCAGTACTTC.